The rows below give T cell receptor beta chains drawn from one sample of a study of T cell responses to AZD1222 COVID-19 vaccine. The table came from immunoSEQ multiplex PCR; TCRdb's copy has only in-frame clones and leaves some out. The sample includes over 95,000 clones, approximately 90% of them seen just once. This specimen consisted of peripheral blood, obtained on day 0 of AZD1222 vaccination. Source of these receptors: an adult in good health. Each CDR3 is given with its conserved first and last residue. The D gene is left open where the match is weak. A row's size may be missing; if present it is once, few, many or a size class.

j_call d_call v_call clone_size cdr3_aa cdr3_nt
TRBJ1-5 - TRBV6-5 - CASNAGVGQPQHF TGTGCCAGCAATGCAGGGGTAGGACAGCCCCAGCATTTT
TRBJ2-7 TRBD1 TRBV7-8 - CASSLYGQGVPYEQYF TGTGCCAGCAGCTTATACGGACAGGGGGTCCCCTACGAGCAGTACTTC
TRBJ1-2 TRBD1 TRBV7-9 - CASSLGTGVNYGYTF TGTGCCAGCAGCTTGGGAACAGGGGTCAACTATGGCTACACCTTC
TRBJ2-5 - TRBV10-3 - CAISEGGPGETQYF TGTGCCATCAGTGAGGGGGGGCCGGGGGAGACCCAGTACTTC
TRBJ2-7 TRBD1 TRBV28 - CASSSTWTGSYEQYF TGTGCCAGCAGTTCAACATGGACAGGATCCTACGAGCAGTACTTC
TRBJ1-1 - TRBV21-1 - CASRRDGDTEAFF TGTGCCAGCAGAAGGGACGGGGACACTGAAGCTTTCTTT
TRBJ1-2 - TRBV9 - CENSIANYGYTF TGTGAAAACAGCATCGCTAACTATGGCTACACCTTC
TRBJ1-2 - TRBV10-1 - CASRVEGVGYGYTF TGCGCCAGCAGGGTGGAGGGGGTGGGCTATGGCTACACCTTC
TRBJ1-1 - TRBV18 - CASSPPGGSSVSAFF TGTGCCAGCTCACCACCTGGGGGTTCCTCGGTTTCGGCTTTCTTT
TRBJ1-6 - TRBV5-6 - CASSFEGGNSPLHF TGTGCCAGCAGCTTTGAAGGGGGTAATTCACCCCTCCACTTT
TRBJ1-6 - TRBV7-2 few CASSPVGVSPLHF TGTGCCAGCAGCCCCGTGGGGGTTTCACCCCTCCACTTT
TRBJ1-5 - TRBV19 few CASSIPQRSPGQPQHF TGTGCCAGTAGTATACCTCAAAGGTCCCCCGGTCAGCCCCAGCATTTT